The 21 T cell receptor beta chains below all came from one sample that was sequenced in a study of T-cell reconstitution after alpha-beta-depleted transplantation in children. Preparation of the TCRbeta library used unique molecular identifiers. Each CDR3 protein gets one entry after TCRdb re-called the PCR reads with MiXCR. Of 450,000 to 600,000 distinct CDR3 sequences listed, 30% to 35% were seen once; the top ten hold 2% to 3%. Sequences were derived from PBMCs from the stem cell graft donor, sampled from the stem cell graft. These receptors all stem from a human donor who donated a stem cell graft to a child with aplastic anemia.

The chain is built from TRBV6-1 and TRBJ1-2; TRBD1 aligns across 9 bases. The CDR3 runs to 15 residues. J gave up 8 bases and V 5 bases, and 12 bases lay outside the gene matches. Germline V gene data show CDR1 as MNHNS and CDR2 as SASEGT. CDR3 sequence (DNA): TGTGCCAGCAGTACAGGGTGGACAGGGGCTGGAGGCTACACCTTC. It translates to CASSTGWTGAGGYTF.

The chain joins TRBV6-2 or TRBV6-3 to TRBJ1-1; 9 bases align to TRBD1. The germline CDR1 and CDR2 sequences are MNHEY and SVGEGT. V dropped 6 bases and J dropped 8; count of bases not matched to a gene: 13. The CDR3 covers 15 residues. The CDR3 DNA reads TGTGCCAGCAGACCCATCTTCCGGGACAGGGACGAAGCTTTCTTT. This sequence encodes CASRPIFRDRDEAFF.

The chain carries TRBV24-1 and TRBJ2-2; 10 bases fit TRBD1. V lost 7 bases, J lost 5 bases, and 6 bases stayed unmatched. In germline, CDR1 is KGHDR, CDR2 SFDVKD. The CDR3 is made up of 15 amino acids. In nucleotides, the CDR3 is TGTGCCACCAGGGGGACAGGGGAAGGGACCGGGGAGCTGTTTTTT. Amino acids: CATRGTGEGTGELFF.

This clonotype was seen only once. The chain employs TRBV18 and TRBJ1-1; D might be TRBD1 (5 bases). The ends were cut back, 4 bases at V and 2 bases at J, with 14 bases in the middle. This CDR3 has 15 amino acids. Germline CDR1 is KGHSH and CDR2 is LQKENI. The CDR3 sequence: CASSQLDNSNTEAFF. The DNA for the CDR3 is TGTGCCAGCTCACAGCTGGACAACTCAAACACTGAAGCTTTCTTT.

The chain recombines TRBV14 with TRBJ2-1; D gene uncertain. CDR3 length: 12 residues. The V and J ends lost 0 bases and 12 bases respectively, with 9 bases between them. CDR1 is SGHDN, CDR2 FVKESK, per germline. The CDR3 protein is CASSQDSRRQFF. The CDR3 nucleotides are TGTGCCAGCAGCCAAGACAGCCGGAGGCAGTTCTTC. The variable domain in full, with the rest retrieved from reference TRBV14 and TRBJ2-1, is EAGVTQFPSHSVIEKGQTVTLRCDPISGHDNLYWYRRVMGKEIKFLLHFVKESKQDESGMPNNRFLAERTGGTYSTLKVQPAELEDSGVYFCASSQDSRRQFFGPGTRLTVL.

The rearrangement links TRBV10-3 to TRBJ2-7, with 7 nucleotides matching TRBD1. CDR1 is ENHRY and CDR2 is SYGVKD in the germline V gene. The trim removed 5 bases at V and 4 bases at J, leaving 8 bases unmatched. The CDR3 is 14 residues long. CDR3 DNA sequence: TGTGCCATCAGTCCTGGGACAGCTACTTACGAGCAGTACGTC. Encoded protein: CAISPGTATYEQYV.

The CDR3 DNA reads as TGTGCCAGCAAAAGAGGCGTGAGCTCTGGAAACACCATATATTTT. Its protein is CASKRGVSSGNTIYF. This rearrangement joins TRBV6-2 or TRBV6-3 to TRBJ1-3, with D unresolved. From germline, CDR1 is MNHEY and CDR2 SVGEGT. The CDR3 length is 15 residues. V gave up 7 bases and J gave up 0 bases, with 13 bases separating them.

This clonotype was counted only a few times. The chain joins TRBV4-3 to TRBJ1-1, with 7 nucleotides matching TRBD1. V trimming: 8 bases; J trimming: 3 bases; junction bases outside the gene matches: 12. From germline, CDR1 is LGHNA and CDR2 YSLEER. The CDR3 is 15 residues long. CDR3 sequence (DNA): TGCGCCAGCGGGAACCGAAGACAGGGCCACACTGAAGCTTTCTTT. This sequence encodes CASGNRRQGHTEAFF.

This sequence joins TRBV9 and TRBJ2-2; D uncertain. Germline loops: CDR1 SGDLS, CDR2 YYNGEE. Trimming shortened V by 1 base and J by 6 bases, and 10 bases separated the two germline ends. The CDR3 covers 14 residues. CDR3 region: CASSVRYIAGELFF. The CDR3, as DNA: TGTGCCAGCAGCGTAAGGTACATTGCCGGGGAGCTGTTTTTT.

The chain is built from TRBV9 and TRBJ2-1; 8 positions match TRBD1. Germline values: CDR1 SGDLS, CDR2 YYNGEE. Trimming cost V 3 bases and J 10 bases; bases outside gene matches: 9. This CDR3 has 14 amino acids. CDR3 nucleotide sequence: TGTGCCAGCAGCGCTGGACAGGGCGTTGGGGAGCAGTTCTTC. Its translation: CASSAGQGVGEQFF.

V is TRBV7-2 and J is TRBJ1-5, with unresolved D. The germline V gene has CDR1 SGHTA and CDR2 FQGNSA. This CDR3 is built from 13 residues. V shed 1 base and J shed 7 bases, with 8 bases lying between them. CDR3 nucleotides: TGTGCCAGCAGCTTAGAACGGGGACAGCCCCAGCATTTT. This encodes CASSLERGQPQHF.

J is TRBJ2-2 and V is TRBV6-2 or TRBV6-3, with D maybe TRBD2 (6 bases). The CDR3 length is 15 residues. V lost 2 bases, J lost 1 base, and 8 bases lay in between. Germline loops: CDR1 MNHEY, CDR2 SVGEGT. This chain's CDR3 is CASSYERVNTGELFF. Here the CDR3 DNA reads TGTGCCAGCAGTTACGAGCGGGTGAACACCGGGGAGCTGTTTTTT.

The rearrangement uses TRBV5-1 and TRBJ2-3; D gene uncertain. Germline CDR1 SGHRS, CDR2 YFSETQ. Trimming shortened V by 4 bases and J by 2 bases, and 11 bases separated the two germline ends. This CDR3 is built from 14 residues. The CDR3 nucleotides are TGCGCCAGCAGCCCCCCTGGCGTCACAGATACGCAGTATTTT. Translating gives CASSPPGVTDTQYF.

The genes are TRBV20-1 and TRBJ2-5; D call uncertain. V was clipped by 2 bases and J by 0 bases, with 10 bases between them. The germline V gene has CDR1 DFQATT and CDR2 SNEGSKA (reference sequence). The CDR3 has 14 residues. The CDR3 spells CSARIQAYQETQYF. The CDR3 nucleotides read TGCAGTGCTAGAATCCAGGCTTACCAAGAGACCCAGTACTTC.

The rearrangement links TRBV6-1 to TRBJ1-2; 9 bases agree with TRBD1. V shed 6 bases and J 6 bases; nucleotides not matched to a gene: 11. This CDR3 has 15 amino acids. Germline CDR1 MNHNS, CDR2 SASEGT. CDR3 bases: TGTGCCAGCAGATCGACAGGGGGGAGACGGCATGGCTACACCTTC. It specifies CASRSTGGRRHGYTF.

Written as DNA, the CDR3 is TGTGCCATCAGTGAGTCGAAGGTTGGACTAGCGGGCCAGGACGGGGAGCAGTTCTTC. Translation: CAISESKVGLAGQDGEQFF. The J gene is TRBJ2-1, the V gene TRBV10-3; 11 bases agree with TRBD2. V trimming: 0 bases; J trimming: 10 bases; junction bases outside the gene matches: 17. Germline values: CDR1 ENHRY, CDR2 SYGVKD. This CDR3 is built from 19 residues.

This clonotype turned up a few times. CDR3 DNA: TGCAGCGTTGATACTGAAGGGGGGTGGAAGCAGTACTTC. Translated, it gives CSVDTEGGWKQYF. The genes are TRBV29-1 and TRBJ2-7; the D gene could be TRBD1 or TRBD2 (6 bases each). Germline V gives CDR1 SQVTM, CDR2 ANQGSEA. The CDR3 runs 13 residues. V was trimmed by 3 bases and J by 8 bases, leaving 17 bases between them.

CDR3 coding DNA: TGTGCCAGCAGTGATGGACTAGCGGGAAACAATGAGCAGTTCTTC. Translated, it gives CASSDGLAGNNEQFF. The genes are TRBV6-1 and TRBJ2-1; 12 bases map to TRBD2. J gave up 5 bases and V 3 bases, and 2 bases lay outside the gene matches. The CDR3 extends over 15 amino acids. Per germline, CDR1 MNHNS and CDR2 SASEGT.

In this sample, this clonotype turned up a few times. The DNA for the CDR3 is TGTGCCAGTAGTATTTGGGAAAGATCTGGAAACACCATATATTTT. Protein sequence: CASSIWERSGNTIYF. This chain connects TRBV19 to TRBJ1-3; D is unclear. CDR3 length: 15 amino acids. V was trimmed by 3 bases and J by 1 base, leaving 10 bases between them. From germline, CDR1 is LNHDA and CDR2 SQIVND (reference sequence).

In this sample, this clonotype turned up a few times. This sequence joins TRBV20-1 and TRBJ1-1; weak D call: TRBD1 (6 bases). The CDR3 is 12 residues long. V gave up 5 bases and J gave up 6 bases, with 13 bases separating them. Germline V lookup: CDR1 DFQATT, CDR2 SNEGSKA (reference sequence). The CDR3 nucleotides are TGCAGTGCTCCCCTGGGGGCCGCTGAAGCTTTCTTT. It encodes CSAPLGAAEAFF.

V is TRBV24-1 and J is TRBJ1-5, with D hard to call. Per the germline V gene, CDR1 is KGHDR and CDR2 is SFDVKD. Trimming shortened V by 6 bases and J by 3 bases, and 8 bases separated the two germline ends. CDR3 length: 13 amino acids. CDR3 protein: CATSRANNQPQHF. CDR3 coding DNA: TGTGCCACCAGTCGAGCTAACAATCAGCCCCAGCATTTT.